These 29 T cell receptor beta chains came from one sample sequenced in a study of PD-L1 blockade in urothelial cancer. Time point described: pretreatment peripheral blood. Produced via immunoSEQ multiplex PCR; TCRdb's table is partial and in-frame only. The table includes around 86,000 clones, over 80% detected once. The specimen was PBMCs, collected around atezolizumab (anti-PD-L1) treatment. The origin of the receptors is a man in his forties with urothelial cancer.

J is TRBJ1-4 and V is TRBV5-1, with 10 bases lining up with TRBD1. The length of the CDR3 is 15 residues. Germline V lookup: CDR1 SGHRS, CDR2 YFSETQ. Trimming at V came to 6 bases and at J to 8 bases, leaving 10 bases not matched to a gene. In DNA form, the CDR3 reads TGCGCCAGCAATCCGTCCGGGACAGGGGACGAAAAACTGTTTTTT. Translated, it gives CASNPSGTGDEKLFF.

The chain recombines TRBV6-5 with TRBJ2-7, with TRBD2 matching over 8 bases. Germline loops: CDR1 MNHEY, CDR2 SVGAGI. V trimming: 0 bases; J trimming: 6 bases; junction bases outside the gene matches: 4. The CDR3 is 14 residues long. The CDR3 region has the DNA TGTGCCAGCAGTTACTCGCGGGGGGCGGGCGAGCAGTACTTC. Its translation: CASSYSRGAGEQYF.

The chain couples TRBV4-2 to TRBJ2-1; no definite D call. The V gene lost 6 bases and the J gene lost 5 bases, with 5 bases spanning the gap. This CDR3 contains 11 residues. CDR1 is LGHNA and CDR2 is YNFKEQ in the germline V gene. The CDR3 coding sequence is TGTGCCAGCAGGGCGGACAATGAGCAGTTCTTC. Its translation is CASRADNEQFF.

The rearrangement links TRBV2 to TRBJ2-2, with a tentative D call TRBD2 (5 bases). The CDR3 has 13 residues. The germline CDR1 and CDR2 sequences are SNHLY and FYNNEI. V gave up 5 bases and J gave up 3 bases, with 7 bases separating them. The CDR3 coding sequence is TGTGCCAGCAGTAGTAGCGACACCGGGGAGCTGTTTTTT. Its translation: CASSSSDTGELFF.

V and J are TRBV19 and TRBJ2-2; TRBD2 matches at 11 bases. The CDR3 is 16 amino acids. CDR1 LNHDA and CDR2 SQIVND come from the germline V gene (reference sequence). The junction had 4 bases not matched to a gene; V was cut back by 1 base and J by 6 bases. The CDR3 DNA sequence: TGTGCCAGTAGTATAGGTAGCGGGAGGGCTGCCGGGGAGCTGTTTTTT. Amino acids: CASSIGSGRAAGELFF. The full variable domain, in which reference TRBV19 and TRBJ2-2 provide the parts outside the CDR3, is DGGITQSPKYLFRKEGQNVTLSCEQNLNHDAMYWYRQDPGQGLRLIYYSQIVNDFQKGDIAEGYSVSREKKESFPLTVTSAQKNPTAFYLCASSIGSGRAAGELFFGEGSRLTVL.

The V and J genes are TRBV9 and TRBJ2-1, with D perhaps TRBD1 (6 bases). Germline values: CDR1 SGDLS, CDR2 YYNGEE. CDR3 length: 16 amino acids. Trimming removed 2 bases at V and 4 bases at J, with 16 bases between. CDR3 protein: CASSVRAETGYNEQFF. The CDR3, as DNA: TGTGCCAGCAGCGTCCGAGCGGAAACAGGGTACAATGAGCAGTTCTTC.

This chain joins TRBV18 and TRBJ2-5; TRBD1 matches at 7 bases. V lost 4 bases to trimming and J lost 5 bases; unmatched junction nucleotides: 4. Germline loops: CDR1 KGHSH, CDR2 LQKENI. The CDR3 spans 13 residues. The CDR3 here is CASSQGAGETQYF. The CDR3 bases are TGTGCCAGCTCACAGGGGGCAGGGGAGACCCAGTACTTC.

This clone was recorded a few times. The chain recombines TRBV30 with TRBJ2-2; possibly TRBD2 for D (5 bases). The germline gives CDR1 GTSNPN, CDR2 SVGIG (reference sequence). The CDR3 has 15 amino acids. Trimming pared 2 bases from V and 4 bases from J, leaving 14 bases between. CDR3 DNA sequence: TGTGCCTGGAGTCGGGAACGGTCAGGCACCGGGGAGCTGTTTTTT. Translating it yields CAWSRERSGTGELFF.

This clone has more than one count but fewer than ten. The V and J genes are TRBV14 and TRBJ1-3, with a possible D match to TRBD1 (5 bases). Trimming removed 1 base from V and 2 bases from J, with 12 bases in between. This CDR3 is built from 16 residues. From germline, CDR1 is SGHDN and CDR2 FVKESK. The CDR3 DNA is TGTGCCAGCAGCCAAGGTGCCGGGGGTCCTGGAAACACCATATATTTT. Translation gives CASSQGAGGPGNTIYF. The variable domain in full, completed from reference TRBV14 and TRBJ1-3, reads EAGVTQFPSHSVIEKGQTVTLRCDPISGHDNLYWYRRVMGKEIKFLLHFVKESKQDESGMPNNRFLAERTGGTYSTLKVQPAELEDSGVYFCASSQGAGGPGNTIYFGEGSWLTVV.

This chain links TRBV30 with TRBJ2-3; 10 bases align to TRBD2. CDR3 length: 18 amino acids. The germline CDR1 and CDR2 sequences are GTSNPN and SVGIG (reference sequence). Unmatched junction bases numbered 15, after V lost 4 bases and J lost 2 bases. Written as DNA, the CDR3 is TGTGCCTGGATCATCAGGGATCAGAGCGGGAGGGTCACAGATACGCAGTATTTT. This codes for CAWIIRDQSGRVTDTQYF.

J is TRBJ2-1 and V is TRBV4-1, with TRBD2 matching 13 bases. The CDR3 length is 19 residues. Germline-derived CDR1 and CDR2 are MGHRA and YSYEKL. With V trimmed by 1 base and J by 2 bases, 8 bases remained unmatched. This CDR3 reads CASSQGGTSGIRPYNEQFF. The CDR3, as DNA: TGCGCCAGCAGCCAAGGTGGGACTAGCGGGATCCGCCCCTACAATGAGCAGTTCTTC.

The J gene is TRBJ2-7, the V gene TRBV18; tentatively, D is TRBD2 (6 bases). The CDR3 has 16 residues. The germline V and J ends were trimmed by 1 base and 4 bases, with 17 bases remaining between them. Germline CDR1 and CDR2: KGHSH and LQKENI. CDR3: CASSPLPGSGPYEQYF. The CDR3 nucleotides read TGTGCCAGCTCACCACTCCCCGGCAGCGGGCCATACGAGCAGTACTTC. Complete variable domain (other parts from reference TRBV18 and TRBJ2-7): NAGVMQNPRHLVRRRGQEARLRCSPMKGHSHVYWYRQLPEEGLKFMVYLQKENIIDESGMPKERFSAEFPKEGPSILRIQQVVRGDSAAYFCASSPLPGSGPYEQYFGPGTRLTVT.

The chain recombines TRBV15 with TRBJ2-7, with 8 bases that match TRBD2. The length of the CDR3 is 16 residues. V shed 0 bases, J shed 5 bases, and the junction held 9 bases outside the gene matches. Germline CDR1 reads LNHNV; CDR2 reads YYDKDF (reference sequence). The CDR3 loop is CATSRDGLAGFDEQYF. CDR3 in DNA: TGTGCCACCAGCAGAGATGGGCTAGCGGGTTTTGACGAGCAGTACTTC. Full variable domain (remainder filled in from reference TRBV15 and TRBJ2-7): DAMVIQNPRYQVTQFGKPVTLSCSQTLNHNVMYWYQQKSSQAPKLLFHYYDKDFNNEADTPDNFQSRRPNTSFCFLDIRSPGLGDTAMYLCATSRDGLAGFDEQYFGPGTRLTVT.

This chain connects TRBV5-6 to TRBJ1-1; D ambiguous. The germline V gene encodes CDR1 SGHDT and CDR2 YYEEEE. V was trimmed by 3 bases and J by 5 bases, leaving 17 bases between them. The CDR3 length is 15 residues. The CDR3 DNA follows: TGTGCCAGCAGCTACGGTCGGGTCGGAGAGACTGAAGCTTTCTTT. This codes for CASSYGRVGETEAFF.

This clone appeared once. The chain combines TRBV6-1 with TRBJ1-1; D is unresolved. V was shortened by 5 bases and J by 3 bases, with 16 bases between the two germline ends. The CDR3 is made up of 15 amino acids. Germline V gives CDR1 MNHNS, CDR2 SASEGT. The DNA for the CDR3 is TGTGCCAGCAGTCACCTGGCGGGTGAGGACACTGAAGCTTTCTTT. Amino acids: CASSHLAGEDTEAFF.

The rearrangement joins TRBV30 to TRBJ2-7, with 7 bases matching TRBD2. This CDR3 has 15 amino acids. Trimming cost V 0 bases and J 4 bases; bases outside gene matches: 9. Germline-derived CDR1 and CDR2 are GTSNPN and SVGIG (reference sequence). The CDR3 loop is CAWSVGSPSGYEQYF. The CDR3 DNA reads TGTGCCTGGAGTGTAGGTTCTCCTAGCGGTTACGAGCAGTACTTC.

This chain links TRBV28 with TRBJ2-1; tentatively, D is TRBD1 (6 bases). The length of the CDR3 is 16 residues. V lost 5 bases to trimming and J lost 2 bases, with 16 bases between them. From germline, CDR1 is MDHEN and CDR2 SYDVKM. The CDR3 DNA reads TGTGCCAGCAGTCCGTTCGTGGGGGCCGCCTACAATGAGCAGTTCTTC. It codes for CASSPFVGAAYNEQFF.

This clone was seen a single time. J is TRBJ1-1 and V is TRBV7-8; 8 bases map to TRBD1. V lost 2 bases, J lost 5 bases, and 16 bases stayed unmatched. Germline V gene sequence: CDR1 SGHVS, CDR2 FQNEAQ. The CDR3 covers 18 residues. CDR3 protein: CASSLRAGGSGRGTEAFF. In nucleotides, the CDR3 is TGTGCCAGCAGCTTAAGGGCAGGGGGCTCAGGAAGAGGGACTGAAGCTTTCTTT. Combining the CDR3 with reference TRBV7-8 and TRBJ1-1 gives the whole variable domain GAGVSQSPRYKVAKRGQDVALRCDPISGHVSLFWYQQALGQGPEFLTYFQNEAQLDKSGLPSDRFFAERPEGSVSTLKIQRTQQEDSAVYLCASSLRAGGSGRGTEAFFGQGTRLTVV.

This rearrangement joins TRBV6-5 to TRBJ1-5, with D possibly matching TRBD1 (5 bases). The CDR3 consists of 12 residues. The germline V and J ends were trimmed by 7 bases and 9 bases, with 13 bases remaining between them. Per the germline V gene, CDR1 is MNHEY and CDR2 is SVGAGI. CDR3 loop: CASNRAGGPQHF. The CDR3 DNA reads TGTGCCAGCAATCGGGCCGGGGGGCCCCAGCATTTT.

CDR3 residues: CASSFIAGGGGELFF. The CDR3 DNA reads TGTGCCAGCAGCTTCATAGCGGGAGGGGGCGGGGAGCTGTTTTTT. The chain is built from TRBV5-4 and TRBJ2-2; 11 nucleotides line up with TRBD2. The CDR3 is made up of 15 amino acids. In germline, CDR1 is SGHNT, CDR2 YYREEE (reference sequence). J lost 7 bases, V lost 2 bases, and 4 bases had no gene match.

This chain uses TRBV11-3 with TRBJ2-7; 7 bases are shared with TRBD1. The CDR3 is 15 amino acids. After removal of 5 bases from V and 0 bases from J, the junction contained 7 bases not matched to a gene. The germline V gene has CDR1 SGHNT and CDR2 YENEEA. CDR3 region: CASSVDRDSSYEQYF. CDR3 nucleotides: TGTGCCAGCAGCGTGGACCGGGACAGCTCCTACGAGCAGTACTTC.

This clone appeared once. V and J are TRBV30 and TRBJ1-4; 8 positions agree with TRBD1. Germline CDR1 is GTSNPN and CDR2 is SVGIG (reference sequence). The CDR3 loop spans 15 amino acids. With V trimmed by 3 bases and J by 7 bases, 10 bases remained unmatched. DNA of the CDR3: TGTGCCTGGAGGCGTCAGGGGGCGTTCAGTGAAAAACTGTTTTTT. As protein: CAWRRQGAFSEKLFF.

This clone was seen more than once but under ten times. The chain couples TRBV6-5 to TRBJ2-2; maybe TRBD1 (7 bases). CDR1 and CDR2 (germline): MNHEY, SVGAGI. This CDR3 region has 14 residues. V was shortened by 8 bases and J by 3 bases, with 13 bases between the two germline ends. CDR3 region: CASRSGGYTGELFF. For the CDR3, the DNA is TGTGCCAGCCGCTCAGGGGGGTACACCGGGGAGCTGTTTTTT.

The chain carries TRBV2 and TRBJ1-3; no firm D call. The CDR3 sequence is 13 residues long. Germline CDR1 is SNHLY and CDR2 is FYNNEI. V dropped 5 bases and J dropped 4 bases, with 9 bases sitting between them. In nucleotides, the CDR3 is TGTGCCAGCAGTTTCGGAGCAGGAAACACCATATATTTT. Translating gives CASSFGAGNTIYF.

This clone was observed once. The rearrangement joins TRBV29-1 to TRBJ2-7; 13 positions agree with TRBD2. CDR1 is SQVTM, CDR2 ANQGSEA, per germline. Losses at the gene ends were 4 bases for V and 5 bases for J; bases not matched to a gene: 8. There are 15 residues in the CDR3. In nucleotides, the CDR3 is TGCAGCGTTGCTGGAGTGACTAGCGGGAGGAACGAGCAGTACTTC. This gives the protein CSVAGVTSGRNEQYF.

This clone was picked up one time. In DNA form, the CDR3 reads TGTGCCAGCAGCTTTAGTGGGACAGGCTATGGTGGCTACACCTTC. The encoded protein is CASSFSGTGYGGYTF. The chain carries TRBV7-3 and TRBJ1-2; TRBD1 matches at 8 bases. V dropped 3 bases and J dropped 7; count of bases not matched to a gene: 10. Per the germline V gene, CDR1 is SGHTA and CDR2 is FQGTGA. This CDR3 is 15 amino acids long.

The chain joins TRBV4-3 to TRBJ1-5; D is unresolved. Trimming cost V 2 bases and J 3 bases, with 8 bases left between them. CDR3 length: 14 amino acids. Germline lookup yields CDR1 LGHNA and CDR2 YSLEER. CDR3 coding DNA: TGCGCCAGCAGCCAATCCGGGAACAATCAGCCCCAGCATTTT. Its protein product is CASSQSGNNQPQHF.

This chain connects TRBV28 to TRBJ2-7; 7 nucleotides line up with TRBD1. This CDR3 has 14 residues. V lost 5 bases, J lost 2 bases, and 6 bases stayed unmatched. Germline V lookup: CDR1 MDHEN, CDR2 SYDVKM. CDR3 region: CASSMTGKAYEQYF. The CDR3 DNA sequence: TGTGCCAGCAGTATGACAGGGAAGGCCTACGAGCAGTACTTC.

The chain links TRBV18 to TRBJ2-1, with 15 positions matching TRBD2. Germline lookup yields CDR1 KGHSH and CDR2 LQKENI. V lost 1 base and J lost 5; bases outside the gene matches: 3. CDR3 length: 17 amino acids. CDR3 region: CASSPLRTSGRDNEQFF. CDR3 bases: TGTGCCAGCTCACCACTCCGGACTAGCGGGAGGGACAATGAGCAGTTCTTC.